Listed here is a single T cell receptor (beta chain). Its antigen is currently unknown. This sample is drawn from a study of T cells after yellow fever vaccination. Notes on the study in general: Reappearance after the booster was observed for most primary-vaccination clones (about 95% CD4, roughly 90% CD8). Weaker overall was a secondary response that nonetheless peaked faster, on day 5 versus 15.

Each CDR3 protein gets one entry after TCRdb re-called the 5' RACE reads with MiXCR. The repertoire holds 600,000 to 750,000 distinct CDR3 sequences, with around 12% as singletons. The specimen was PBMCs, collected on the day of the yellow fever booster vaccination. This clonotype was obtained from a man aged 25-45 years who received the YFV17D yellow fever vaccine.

Here the CDR3 DNA reads TGTGCCAGCAGCTCCAACAGGGTTTCACCCCTCCACTTT. Protein sequence: CASSSNRVSPLHF. This chain links TRBV12-3 or TRBV12-4 with TRBJ1-6, with a weak D call TRBD1 (6 bases). The CDR3 is 13 residues long. Trimming took off 6 bases at V and 9 bases at J, with 12 bases between the two ends.